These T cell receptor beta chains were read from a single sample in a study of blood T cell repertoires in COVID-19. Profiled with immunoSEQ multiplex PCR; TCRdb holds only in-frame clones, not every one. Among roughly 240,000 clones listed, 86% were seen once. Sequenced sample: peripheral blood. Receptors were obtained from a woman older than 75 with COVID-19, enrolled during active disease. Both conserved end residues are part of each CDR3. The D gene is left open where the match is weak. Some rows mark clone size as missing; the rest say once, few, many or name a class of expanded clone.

TGTGCCAGCAGCCAGGACAGTTACAATGAGCAGTTCTTC	CASSQDSYNEQFF	NA	TRBV7-2	TRBJ2-1	NA
TGTGCCAGCTCAGGGTCGGGGGGGACTAACACTGAAGCTTTCTTT	CASSGSGGTNTEAFF	NA	TRBV18	TRBJ1-1	NA
TGTGCCAGTAGGTCTGGGGGCGCGAACACCGGGGAGCTGTTTTTT	CASRSGGANTGELFF	NA	TRBV19	TRBJ2-2	NA
TGTGCCAGCAGCCGAGCCGACTATGGCTACACCTTC	CASSRADYGYTF	NA	TRBV3-1/TRBV3-2	TRBJ1-2	NA
TGTGCCAGCAGCTTGGACACAGGGGGGGGCGGCTACACCTTC	CASSLDTGGGGYTF	TRBD1	TRBV5-4	TRBJ1-2	NA
TGTGCCAGCTCACTCCTCAGACAGACGAGCTCCTATAATTCACCCCTCCACTTT	CASSLLRQTSSYNSPLHF	NA	TRBV18	TRBJ1-6	NA
TGTGCCAGTAGTATAGATCTCCTAGCGGGCGAATACAATGAGCAGTTCTTC	CASSIDLLAGEYNEQFF	TRBD2	TRBV19	TRBJ2-1	NA
TGTGCCAGCAGGGAGACTAGCGGGGGGGCCAGAGATACGCAGTATTTT	CASRETSGGARDTQYF	TRBD2	TRBV2	TRBJ2-3	NA
TGTGCCAGCAGCCCCTCTGCAGGGGCTAACTATGGCTACACCTTC	CASSPSAGANYGYTF	NA	TRBV7-9	TRBJ1-2	NA
TGTGCCAGCTCACGGGCACAGGGCAACTATGGCTACACCTTC	CASSRAQGNYGYTF	NA	TRBV18	TRBJ1-2	few
TGTGCCAGCAGTTTTACAGGGGACATTCAGTACTTC	CASSFTGDIQYF	TRBD1	TRBV12-3/TRBV12-4	TRBJ2-4	NA
TGTGCCAGCAGGTGGGTGGTACAGAAGAACACTGAAGCTTTCTTT	CASRWVVQKNTEAFF	NA	TRBV7-9	TRBJ1-1	NA
TGTGCCAGCAGCTCCTCGACTAGCGGGTACAATGAGCAGTTCTTC	CASSSSTSGYNEQFF	TRBD2	TRBV7-2	TRBJ2-1	NA
TGTGCCAGCAGTTTAGATCTCGGTGAGCAGTTCTTC	CASSLDLGEQFF	NA	TRBV12-3/TRBV12-4	TRBJ2-1	NA
TGTGCCAGCAGCCTTCGGGGCAGGGGTCAAGAAAAACTGTTTTTT	CASSLRGRGQEKLFF	NA	TRBV11-2	TRBJ1-4	NA
TGTGCCAGCAGCGACCTTAGCGGAGCTTTCTTT	CASSDLSGAFF	NA	TRBV2	TRBJ1-1	few
TGTGCCAGCAGCTCCCAGCGGGGGGGGGAGACCCAGTACTTC	CASSSQRGGETQYF	TRBD2	TRBV7-2	TRBJ2-5	NA
TGTGCCAGCAGCCCCGGGGCGGGGGGCCAAGAGACCCAGTACTTC	CASSPGAGGQETQYF	TRBD2	TRBV7-2	TRBJ2-5	NA
TGTGCCAGCAGTCCCGGGACAAATAATTCACCCCTCCACTTT	CASSPGTNNSPLHF	NA	TRBV6-2/TRBV6-3	TRBJ1-6	many
TGCAGCGTTGCAAAGGGGGACTATGGCTACACCTTC	CSVAKGDYGYTF	NA	TRBV29-1	TRBJ1-2	NA
TGTGCCATCAGTCCTAGCGGGGGGGCGGGCGAGACCCAGTACTTC	CAISPSGGAGETQYF	TRBD2	TRBV10-3	TRBJ2-5	NA
TGTGCCAGCAGCTTGGCATCTAGCGGGGGCCCACAAGAGACCCAGTACTTC	CASSLASSGGPQETQYF	TRBD2	TRBV5-8	TRBJ2-5	NA
TGTGCCAGCAGTGGGCAGGGGAACACTGAAGCTTTCTTT	CASSGQGNTEAFF	NA	TRBV2	TRBJ1-1	NA
TGTGCCAGCAGCTCAACGGGAGCCATCCAAGTAGGGGCCGGGGAGCTGTTTTTT	CASSSTGAIQVGAGELFF	NA	TRBV5-4	TRBJ2-2	NA
TGTGCCAGCAGCAAATCCGACAGCACTGAAGCTTTCTTT	CASSKSDSTEAFF	NA	TRBV3-1/TRBV3-2	TRBJ1-1	NA
TGCGCCAGCAGCTTGGCGGGAATTAGGACAGGGGATGGCTACACCTTC	CASSLAGIRTGDGYTF	TRBD1	TRBV5-1	TRBJ1-2	NA
TGCGCCAGCAGCAATACAGGGAGCTCTGGAAACACCATATATTTT	CASSNTGSSGNTIYF	NA	TRBV5-1	TRBJ1-3	NA
TGTGCCTTCACTATAGGGGGAAGCTCCTATAATTCACCCCTCCACTTT	CAFTIGGSSYNSPLHF	NA	TRBV30	TRBJ1-6	few
TGTGCCAGCTCCGACAGGGGAGGGGAAAAACTGTTTTTT	CASSDRGGEKLFF	TRBD1	TRBV27	TRBJ1-4	NA
TGTGCCAGTAGTAAGCTAGCGGGGGTTGCAGATACGCAGTATTTT	CASSKLAGVADTQYF	TRBD2	TRBV19	TRBJ2-3	NA
TGTGCCAGCAGTCCGCACCACGGGACAGGGATCGGGGAGCTGTTTTTT	CASSPHHGTGIGELFF	TRBD1	TRBV27	TRBJ2-2	NA
TGTGCCACAAATTCCCACTATGGCTACACCTTC	CATNSHYGYTF	NA	TRBV28	TRBJ1-2	NA
TGCACCAGCAGCCAAGTCGGGACTAACGATTCGGCAGATACGCAGTATTTT	CTSSQVGTNDSADTQYF	NA	TRBV1	TRBJ2-3	NA
TGTGCCAGCAGCTCCCTTTCCAATCAGCCCCAGCATTTT	CASSSLSNQPQHF	NA	TRBV6-6	TRBJ1-5	NA
TGTGCCAGCAGCGTAGGGGAGGCCAGTATGGGACTGTTTTTT	CASSVGEASMGLFF	NA	TRBV9	TRBJ1-4	once
TGTGCCAGCAGCCAACAAGGAGGCAGGGGGCGCTTAAATGGCTACACCTTC	CASSQQGGRGRLNGYTF	TRBD1	TRBV14	TRBJ1-2	NA
TGTGCCATCAGTACGACAGGGGGTAACACTGAAGCTTTCTTT	CAISTTGGNTEAFF	TRBD1	TRBV10-3	TRBJ1-1	NA
TGTGCCAGCAGCCGTCCCGGGACAGGATTGAACACTGAAGCTTTCTTT	CASSRPGTGLNTEAFF	TRBD1	TRBV5-4	TRBJ1-1	once
TGTGCCACCAGTGGGGGCCCAAACTATGGCTACACCTTC	CATSGGPNYGYTF	NA	TRBV24-1	TRBJ1-2	NA
TGTGCCAGCAGCGAGGGTCCCGGCTATGGCTACACCTTC	CASSEGPGYGYTF	NA	TRBV7-2	TRBJ1-2	NA
TGTGCCAGCAGTCTACAGGGGAACTATGGCTACACCTTC	CASSLQGNYGYTF	TRBD1	TRBV2	TRBJ1-2	once
TGTGCCAGCAGCCAAGATAACAACAGGCTTTATGGCTACACCTTC	CASSQDNNRLYGYTF	NA	TRBV3-1/TRBV3-2	TRBJ1-2	few
TGTGCCAGCAGTTACGTCCAGGGGCCCTATAATTCACCCCTCCACTTT	CASSYVQGPYNSPLHF	NA	TRBV6-5	TRBJ1-6	NA
TGTGCCAGCAGCCAAGCCGACAGGGGCCGGGGCACTGAAGCTTTCTTT	CASSQADRGRGTEAFF	TRBD1	TRBV4-2	TRBJ1-1	few
TGCGCCAGCAGCCAAGGTAGGCGGAGCTCCTACAATGAGCAGTTCTTC	CASSQGRRSSYNEQFF	NA	TRBV4-1	TRBJ2-1	NA
TGCGCCAGCAGCCGCGAAGTGAACACTGAAGCTTTCTTT	CASSREVNTEAFF	NA	TRBV5-1	TRBJ1-1	NA
TGTGCCAGCAGTTCGAGGGGGGGGCGCGATGGCTACACCTTC	CASSSRGGRDGYTF	NA	TRBV6-5	TRBJ1-2	NA
TGTGCCAGCAGCGACAGGACTAATCAGCCCCAGCATTTT	CASSDRTNQPQHF	NA	TRBV7-2	TRBJ1-5	NA
TGCAGCGTTGAAAAATTCAGCTATGGCTACACCTTC	CSVEKFSYGYTF	NA	TRBV29-1	TRBJ1-2	NA
TGTGCCACCAGTGGGGTCGGGGGAATGAATCAGCCCCAGCATTTT	CATSGVGGMNQPQHF	NA	TRBV24-1	TRBJ1-5	NA